A single sample gave rise to the 27 T cell receptor beta chains below, sequenced in a study of regulatory T cells in long-lasting Graves disease listed by TCRdb under 2021. In light of the paper, this sample's time point label describes: newly diagnosed GD, antithyroid drugs for less than 3 months. For both TCR sequencing and RNA sequencing, RNA was extracted from PBMCs using TRIzol. The protocol used for the library was multiplex PCR. These reads were obtained on an Illumina HiSeq 4000. To build TCR beta libraries, CDR3 regions were amplified by Arm-PCR using iRepertoire HTBI primers. Through fastp at Q25 and MiXCR, TCRdb rebuilt clones from the public reads, retaining in-frame beta chains. Every entry covers one CDR3 protein and lists the most common genes and DNA from its rows. For this sample there are around 420,000 distinct CDR3 sequences; around 16% appear just once. The top ten clones comprise about 8.2% of the sample.

This sample was also put to use in a study of T cells in Graves' hyperthyroidism and ophthalmopathy.

The source material was peripheral blood mononuclear cells (PBMCs), sampled at new diagnosis, from a patient treated with antithyroid drugs. The source of these receptors is a woman aged 40 to 55 with Graves disease. Donor details come from another sample of the same person, matched by shared clones.

This clonotype was seen many times. V usage is TRBV12-3 or TRBV12-4 and J usage is TRBJ1-4; D is undetermined. The V end lost 7 bases, the J end lost 8 bases, and 14 bases lay between the germline ends. The length of the CDR3 is 13 residues. The CDR3 DNA follows: TGTGCCAGCACGAAGGGCTTTCAGGAAAAACTGTTTTTT. Protein product: CASTKGFQEKLFF.

The rearrangement links TRBV2 to TRBJ2-3; the match to TRBD2 covers 12 bases. CDR1 is SNHLY and CDR2 is FYNNEI in the germline V gene. The junction had 21 bases not matched to a gene; V was cut back by 8 bases and J by 0 bases. The CDR3 totals 21 residues. The CDR3 loop is CASSTFTGATTSGSSTDTQYF. For the CDR3, the DNA is TGTGCCAGCTCTACTTTTACAGGGGCCACGACTAGCGGGAGTAGCACAGATACGCAGTATTTT. Together with reference TRBV2 and TRBJ2-3, the CDR3 gives the full variable domain: EPEVTQTPSHQVTQMGQEVILRCVPISNHLYFYWYRQILGQKVEFLVSFYNNEISEKSEIFDDQFSVERPDGSNFTLKIRSTKLEDSAMYFCASSTFTGATTSGSSTDTQYFGPGTRLTVL.

At least ten counts were recorded for this clonotype. The chain recombines TRBV6-1 with TRBJ2-5; TRBD1 matches at 7 bases. V gave up 6 bases and J gave up 5 bases; unmatched junction bases: 9. The length of the CDR3 is 14 residues. CDR1 and CDR2 (germline): MNHNS, SASEGT. Here the CDR3 reads CASSMTGFGETQYF. CDR3 bases: TGTGCCAGCAGCATGACAGGGTTTGGGGAGACCCAGTACTTC.

This clonotype was observed many times. The V gene is TRBV28, the J gene TRBJ2-1; 12 positions agree with TRBD2. V lost 6 bases and J lost 8; bases outside the gene matches: 8. CDR1 MDHEN and CDR2 SYDVKM come from the germline V gene. The CDR3 is made up of 15 amino acids. CDR3: CASRILAGGGDEQFF. CDR3 sequence (DNA): TGTGCCAGCAGGATACTAGCGGGAGGTGGGGATGAGCAGTTCTTC. Variable domain in full (rest from reference TRBV28 and TRBJ2-1): DVKVTQSSRYLVKRTGEKVFLECVQDMDHENMFWYRQDPGLGLRLIYFSYDVKMKEKGDIPEGYSVSREKKERFSLILESASTNQTSMYLCASRILAGGGDEQFFGPGTRLTVL.

This clonotype was observed at least ten times. The V and J genes are TRBV28 and TRBJ2-5, with 12 bases aligning to TRBD2. Germline loops: CDR1 MDHEN, CDR2 SYDVKM. This CDR3 has 15 residues. Trimming took 2 bases from V and 4 from J; bases not matched to a gene: 2. The CDR3 here is CASSLVLAGGETQYF. The CDR3 DNA sequence: TGTGCCAGCAGTTTAGTACTAGCGGGAGGAGAGACCCAGTACTTC.

This clonotype was seen a few times. The chain uses TRBV5-1 and TRBJ2-3; tentative D call: TRBD2 (6 bases). Trimming stripped 5 bases from V and 1 base from J, with 11 bases between. Germline V gene sequence: CDR1 SGHRS, CDR2 YFSETQ. The CDR3 is 14 residues long. DNA of the CDR3: TGCGCCAGCAGAGTGGGAGGTGGCACAGATACGCAGTATTTT. This encodes CASRVGGGTDTQYF.

This rearrangement joins TRBV5-1 to TRBJ2-3; TRBD2 aligns across 12 bases. J gave up 1 base and V 0 bases, and 3 bases lay outside the gene matches. The CDR3 loop spans 17 amino acids. CDR1 SGHRS and CDR2 YFSETQ come from the germline V gene. Here the CDR3 DNA reads TGCGCCAGCAGCTTGGGCCGACTAGCGGGGGGCACAGATACGCAGTATTTT. Translating it yields CASSLGRLAGGTDTQYF.

This clonotype was seen repeatedly, ten times or more. The gene calls are TRBV7-8 and TRBJ2-1; 12 positions match TRBD2. The CDR3 is 16 amino acids. With 5 bases clipped from V and 6 bases from J, the junction kept 8 bases outside the gene matches. Looked up from germline, CDR1 is SGHVS and CDR2 is FQNEAQ. The CDR3 DNA is TGTGCCAGCAGCCCGACCGGGACTAGCGGGTCCAATGAGCAGTTCTTC. Protein: CASSPTGTSGSNEQFF.

V usage is TRBV4-1 and J usage is TRBJ2-3; 10 positions agree with TRBD2. This CDR3 has 16 amino acids. J was trimmed by 1 base and V by 0 bases; bases with no gene match: 1. Germline CDR1 reads MGHRA; CDR2 reads YSYEKL. CDR3 region: CASSQETSGGTDTQYF. Written as DNA, the CDR3 is TGCGCCAGCAGCCAAGAAACTAGCGGGGGCACAGATACGCAGTATTTT.

This clonotype was detected many times. This chain joins TRBV6-1 and TRBJ1-4; D ambiguous. The V and J ends lost 1 base and 11 bases respectively, with 8 bases between them. This CDR3 has 12 residues. The germline gives CDR1 MNHNS, CDR2 SASEGT. CDR3 protein: CASSEVGEKLFF. CDR3 DNA: TGTGCCAGCAGTGAAGTCGGGGAGAAACTGTTTTTT.

This clonotype was counted between two and nine times. The CDR3 sequence: CASRVSGTSFGDTQYF. DNA of the CDR3: TGTGCCAGCCGTGTCTCCGGGACTAGCTTTGGAGATACGCAGTATTTT. This chain links TRBV7-9 with TRBJ2-3; 9 nucleotides line up with TRBD2. J gave up 5 bases and V 8 bases, and 14 bases lay outside the gene matches. The CDR3 has 16 residues. Germline CDR1 and CDR2: SEHNR and FQNEAQ (reference sequence).

This clonotype was counted many times. The V and J genes are TRBV7-8 and TRBJ2-5; TRBD2 aligns across 8 bases. CDR1 is SGHVS, CDR2 FQNEAQ, per germline. This CDR3 has 15 residues. The ends lost 4 bases at V and 5 bases at J; junction bases unmatched: 9. CDR3 sequence: CASSYSGMAGETQYF. The CDR3 nucleotides read TGTGCCAGCAGCTATAGCGGGATGGCCGGGGAGACCCAGTACTTC.

This clonotype was seen repeatedly, ten times or more. V usage is TRBV10-3 and J usage is TRBJ2-7; TRBD1 matches 12 bases. Trimming at V came to 11 bases and at J to 7 bases, leaving 12 bases not matched to a gene. Germline V gene lookup returns CDR1 ENHRY and CDR2 SYGVKD. This CDR3 comprises 14 residues. In DNA form, the CDR3 reads TGTGCCTCTGCCGCGGGACAGGGGGCGCGAGAGCAGTACTTC. Its protein is CASAAGQGAREQYF.

The gene calls are TRBV19 and TRBJ2-1, with D perhaps TRBD2 (6 bases). Trimming pared 5 bases from V and 10 bases from J, leaving 15 bases between. The CDR3 has 13 residues. Germline-derived CDR1 and CDR2 are LNHDA and SQIVND (reference sequence). CDR3 coding DNA: TGTGCCAGTAGTGGCGGGGATGTGGAGGAGCAGTTCTTC. It specifies CASSGGDVEEQFF.

This rearrangement joins TRBV6-2 or TRBV6-3 to TRBJ1-1; D is uncertain. The CDR3 is made up of 14 amino acids. Trimming took off 6 bases at V and 1 base at J, with 12 bases between the two ends. Germline lookup yields CDR1 MNHEY and CDR2 SVGEGT. The CDR3 DNA reads as TGTGCCAGCAGAATCATAGGGAAGAACACTGAAGCTTTCTTT. It yields the protein CASRIIGKNTEAFF.

This clonotype was seen at least ten times. This chain uses TRBV10-2 with TRBJ2-1, with TRBD2 matching 7 bases. The V and J ends lost 0 bases and 5 bases, in that order; junction bases with no gene match: 7. CDR3 size: 16 residues. Germline lookup yields CDR1 WSHSY and CDR2 SAAADI. This CDR3 is CASSESILAVDNEQFF. CDR3 in DNA: TGCGCCAGCAGTGAGTCGATTCTAGCGGTGGACAATGAGCAGTTCTTC.

The sample holds many counts of this clonotype. This chain joins TRBV7-3 and TRBJ2-5; a weak D match, TRBD2 (5 bases). This CDR3 is built from 15 residues. The germline V and J ends were trimmed by 2 bases and 2 bases, with 12 bases remaining between them. Looked up from germline, CDR1 is SGHTA and CDR2 is FQGTGA. CDR3 DNA sequence: TGTGCCAGCAGCTTAGGTCTAGCAGCTCAAGAGACCCAGTACTTC. Protein product: CASSLGLAAQETQYF.

The chain has TRBV14 and TRBJ2-4; no clear D gene. CDR3 length: 15 amino acids. V was pared by 3 bases and J by 0 bases, with 9 bases between. Germline values: CDR1 SGHDN, CDR2 FVKESK. In DNA, the CDR3 is TGTGCCAGCAGCCAGCAGGTTCTAGCCAAAAACATTCAGTACTTC. Translating it yields CASSQQVLAKNIQYF.

To note about this clonotype: A much larger clone differs from this one at a single base, so this may be a read error. The CDR3, as DNA: TGTGCCAGCAGCTCCAGACCGTCCTACGAGCAGTACTTC. Translating gives CASSSRPSYEQYF. The rearrangement links TRBV7-9 to TRBJ2-7; D is unclear. This CDR3 region has 13 residues. The V gene's germline CDR1 is SEHNR and CDR2 FQNEAQ (reference sequence). The V end was cut by 4 bases, the J end by 1 base, with 8 bases between.

This clonotype showed up many times. V is TRBV2 and J is TRBJ2-2; TRBD1 aligns across 8 bases. V was clipped by 11 bases and J by 5 bases; unmatched bases: 13. The CDR3 covers 15 residues. The germline gives CDR1 SNHLY, CDR2 FYNNEI. This CDR3 reads CAGILPDRGTGELFF. The DNA for the CDR3 is TGTGCCGGAATCCTACCAGACAGGGGAACCGGGGAGCTGTTTTTT.

This sequence joins TRBV20-1 and TRBJ1-4; 9 nucleotides match TRBD1. This CDR3 contains 15 residues. Germline values: CDR1 DFQATT, CDR2 SNEGSKA (reference sequence). The CDR3 protein is CSADRGYATNEKLFF. The CDR3 nucleotides read TGCAGCGCGGACAGGGGCTATGCAACTAATGAAAAACTGTTTTTT.

This clonotype was observed many times. The V and J genes are TRBV7-2 and TRBJ2-7; 10 nucleotides match TRBD2. The length of the CDR3 is 16 residues. V lost 4 bases, J lost 2 bases, and 8 bases stayed unmatched. Germline V gene data show CDR1 as SGHTA and CDR2 as FQGNSA. CDR3 in DNA: TGTGCCAGCAGCTCTCGAGGACTAGCGGTTGCCTACGAGCAGTACTTC. Its protein product is CASSSRGLAVAYEQYF.

This clonotype was seen ten or more times. The chain employs TRBV27 and TRBJ2-3; D remains ambiguous. There are 16 residues in the CDR3. In germline, CDR1 is MNHEY, CDR2 SMNVEV (reference sequence). Trimming took 3 bases from V and 0 from J, leaving 13 bases between them. The CDR3 coding sequence is TGTGCCAGCAGTTTCGGCCATTCAACTAGCACAGATACGCAGTATTTT. This encodes CASSFGHSTSTDTQYF.

This clonotype came up many times. J is TRBJ2-1 and V is TRBV12-3 or TRBV12-4; 10 nucleotides align to TRBD1. With 5 bases clipped from V and 4 bases from J, the junction kept 8 bases outside the gene matches. This CDR3 is built from 16 residues. Here the CDR3 reads CASSPTGGPKYNEQFF. CDR3 DNA: TGTGCCAGCAGTCCGACAGGGGGCCCCAAATACAATGAGCAGTTCTTC.

The sample holds a few counts of this clonotype. The gene calls are TRBV12-3 or TRBV12-4 and TRBJ2-5, with 11 positions matching TRBD2. V was clipped by 5 bases and J by 0 bases; unmatched bases: 8. The CDR3 runs 17 residues. The CDR3 nucleotides are TGTGCCAGCAGTCTGGGGGTAGCGGGAGGGCACCAAGAGACCCAGTACTTC. Translating gives CASSLGVAGGHQETQYF.

This clonotype was picked up many times. The chain has TRBV12-3 or TRBV12-4 and TRBJ2-7, with 7 positions matching TRBD2. Trimming took 3 bases from V and 3 from J; bases not matched to a gene: 5. The CDR3 is made up of 14 amino acids. The DNA of the CDR3 is TGTGCCAGCAGTTTGGGGCTAGCGGACTACGAGCAGTACTTC. Translated: CASSLGLADYEQYF.

This clonotype was observed a handful of times. This chain joins TRBV18 and TRBJ1-3; a weak D match, TRBD1 (6 bases). The CDR3 is 15 residues long. V was trimmed by 2 bases and J by 0 bases, leaving 8 bases between them. CDR1 is KGHSH, CDR2 LQKENI, per germline. The CDR3 here is CASSPAGDSGNTIYF. The CDR3 region has the DNA TGTGCCAGCTCACCAGCAGGGGACTCTGGAAACACCATATATTTT.